One TCR beta chain is described in this entry. Assay used: immunoSEQ multiplex PCR; TCRdb lists only in-frame clones, some missing. The sample includes over 200,000 clones, approximately 88% of them seen just once. These data belong to a study of blood T cell repertoires in COVID-19. Study-wide context: The origin of the acute and convalescent COVID-19 samples was the United States, Italy and Spain.

CDR3 length equals 18 residues. Germline values: CDR1 SGDLS, CDR2 YYNGEE. V was pared by 4 bases and J by 2 bases, with 24 bases between. Membership in each cohort depended on participant-reported clinical history. Exposed participants came across a COVID-19 case within 2 weeks before study entry. Sequenced: PBMCs or T cells enriched from blood (not recorded which). The source is a woman aged 25 to 39 who had been exposed to COVID-19. The rearrangement uses TRBV9 and TRBJ2-5; TRBD1 might be the D (6 bases). The DNA of the CDR3 is TGTGCCAGCAGCCCCAGAGTCATTGAGGGGGTGTTACAAGAGACCCAGTACTTC. It yields the protein CASSPRVIEGVLQETQYF.